This entry lists 11 T cell receptor beta chains sequenced from one sample in a study of monozygotic twins with cystic fibrosis. The data were produced by immunoSEQ multiplex PCR, yet TCRdb's version contains in-frame clones alone and is incomplete. Seen here are tens of thousands of clones, about 93% observed once, and the top ten hold less than 0.2%. The sequenced sample was blood. The receptors come from a boy between 2 and 10 years old with cystic fibrosis.

The V call is TRBV9, the J call TRBJ2-5, with a weak D call TRBD1 (6 bases). Germline CDR1 is SGDLS and CDR2 is YYNGEE. This CDR3 has 13 amino acids. Trimming removed 5 bases at V and 5 bases at J, with 13 bases between. The CDR3 protein is CASSPPQGETQYF. The CDR3 coding sequence is TGTGCCAGCAGTCCACCCCAGGGGGAGACCCAGTACTTC.

The chain joins TRBV2 to TRBJ2-7; TRBD1 aligns across 9 bases. J lost 4 bases, V lost 2 bases, and 12 bases had no gene match. CDR3 length: 17 amino acids. Germline CDR1 and CDR2: SNHLY and FYNNEI. CDR3 nucleotide sequence: TGTGCCAGCAGTGAAAGGGGGACAGGGACAGATAGGTACGAGCAGTACTTC. It specifies CASSERGTGTDRYEQYF. Combining the CDR3 with reference TRBV2 and TRBJ2-7 gives the whole variable domain EPEVTQTPSHQVTQMGQEVILRCVPISNHLYFYWYRQILGQKVEFLVSFYNNEISEKSEIFDDQFSVERPDGSNFTLKIRSTKLEDSAMYFCASSERGTGTDRYEQYFGPGTRLTVT.

The rearrangement joins TRBV10-3 to TRBJ2-1; TRBD2 matches at 8 bases. This CDR3 is built from 17 residues. V dropped 1 base and J dropped 9; count of bases not matched to a gene: 14. CDR1 is ENHRY, CDR2 SYGVKD, per germline. CDR3 nucleotide sequence: TGTGCCATCAGTGAGTTCTGGGCTAGCGGGCGTGAGGGTGAGCAGTTCTTC. Protein product: CAISEFWASGREGEQFF.

The CDR3 sequence: CASSSPGLFNEQFF. CDR3 bases: TGTGCCAGCAGCTCTCCGGGACTCTTCAATGAGCAGTTCTTC. The chain uses TRBV7-2 and TRBJ2-1; weak D call: TRBD2 (6 bases). Deletions cut 4 bases from V and 6 bases from J, with 13 bases between. Looked up from germline, CDR1 is SGHTA and CDR2 is FQGNSA. The CDR3 extends over 14 amino acids.

J is TRBJ1-5 and V is TRBV6-1; D remains ambiguous. CDR3 length equals 14 residues. Per germline, CDR1 MNHNS and CDR2 SASEGT. V lost 6 bases, J lost 5 bases, and 14 bases lay in between. The CDR3: CASSETLVYQPQHF. CDR3 coding DNA: TGTGCCAGCAGCGAGACCCTGGTTTATCAGCCCCAGCATTTT.

V is TRBV11-3 and J is TRBJ1-1, with D unclear. V lost 0 bases, J lost 1 base, and 6 bases lay in between. The CDR3 contains 14 residues. Germline CDR1 and CDR2: SGHNT and YENEEA. CDR3 loop: CASSLDGPNTEAFF. Written as DNA, the CDR3 is TGTGCCAGCAGCTTAGATGGCCCGAACACTGAAGCTTTCTTT.

V gene TRBV5-1 combines with J gene TRBJ2-1, with 10 positions matching TRBD1. The CDR3 is made up of 19 amino acids. The germline gives CDR1 SGHRS, CDR2 YFSETQ. J was trimmed by 0 bases and V by 2 bases; bases with no gene match: 11. In DNA form, the CDR3 reads TGCGCCAGCAGCTTAGAGACAGGGGGCGGTTTTGGCTCCTACAATGAGCAGTTCTTC. It translates to CASSLETGGGFGSYNEQFF.

V is TRBV5-6 and J is TRBJ2-7; 7 bases fit TRBD1. The length of the CDR3 is 15 residues. With 4 bases clipped from V and 3 bases from J, the junction kept 10 bases outside the gene matches. Germline loops: CDR1 SGHDT, CDR2 YYEEEE. CDR3 amino acids: CASSLPGTDHYEQYF. CDR3 coding DNA: TGTGCCAGCAGCCTCCCCGGGACAGACCACTACGAGCAGTACTTC.

This chain joins TRBV14 and TRBJ1-2; no reliable D call. CDR3 size: 14 residues. V lost 4 bases, J lost 0 bases, and 9 bases lay in between. Germline CDR1 and CDR2: SGHDN and FVKESK. This CDR3 is CASSLLLSNYGYTF. The CDR3 region has the DNA TGTGCCAGCAGCCTACTCCTATCTAACTATGGCTACACCTTC.

V usage is TRBV2 and J usage is TRBJ1-3; the D gene is possibly TRBD1 (6 bases). The CDR3 loop spans 16 amino acids. Germline CDR1 and CDR2: SNHLY and FYNNEI. V lost 3 bases, J lost 0 bases, and 12 bases lay in between. For the CDR3, the DNA is TGTGCCAGCAGTGAGGGGGACACCCGCTCTGGAAACACCATATATTTT. It translates to CASSEGDTRSGNTIYF.

This rearrangement joins TRBV27 to TRBJ1-2; D perhaps matches TRBD1 (5 bases). There are 13 residues in the CDR3. Germline V gives CDR1 MNHEY, CDR2 SMNVEV (reference sequence). V dropped 2 bases and J dropped 8 bases, with 12 bases sitting between them. CDR3 protein: CASSLKGLGGYTF. DNA of the CDR3: TGTGCCAGCAGTTTAAAGGGGCTCGGGGGCTACACCTTC.